These T cell receptor beta chains were read from a single sample in a study of beta chain features in type 1 diabetes. Using immunoSEQ multiplex PCR, the repertoire was profiled, and TCRdb retains in-frame clones only, with some absent. This sample has roughly 150,000 clones, with around 8% found just once. Sequenced input: central memory CD4+ T cells from blood. Receptor source: a middle-aged woman with type 1 diabetes. The CDR3 runs from the conserved cysteine through the conserved F or W. Each record gives: J gene, D gene, clone size, V gene, CDR3 DNA, CDR3 protein. A D gene is named only where the DNA matches it firmly. The size of a clone is reported for some rows only, either as once, few or many, or as a class for expanded clones.

TRBJ2-1	NA	NA	TRBV6-1	TGTGCCAGCAGCGGAACATCGTCATTGGACACTGAGCAGTTCTTC	CASSGTSSLDTEQFF
TRBJ1-1	TRBD1	few	TRBV7-3	TGTGCCAGCAGCGCGACAGGGCCATCTGAAGCTTTCTTT	CASSATGPSEAFF
TRBJ1-1	NA	few	TRBV19	TGTGCCAGTAGTATGAGGCTTGAAGCTTTCTTT	CASSMRLEAFF
TRBJ2-5	TRBD1	NA	TRBV5-4	TGTGCCAGCAGCAGGGACAGGGGCGGCCAAGAGACCCAGTACTTC	CASSRDRGGQETQYF
TRBJ2-7	TRBD1	few	TRBV7-2	TGTGCCAGCAGCCGGGACAGGAGCTCCTACGAGCAGTACTTC	CASSRDRSSYEQYF
TRBJ1-5	TRBD1	few	TRBV7-9	TGTGCCAGCAGCTCCCAGGGGGCGCCGGGTCAGCCCCAGCATTTT	CASSSQGAPGQPQHF
TRBJ2-1	NA	NA	TRBV6-5	TGTGCCATCAGTGAGAATGCAGGTGAGCAGTTCTTC	CAISENAGEQFF
TRBJ1-5	TRBD1	NA	TRBV28	TGTGCCAGCAGTCTAACAGGGGGCAGGGGTCAGCCCCAGCATTTT	CASSLTGGRGQPQHF
TRBJ2-2	NA	few	TRBV6-4	TGTGCCAGCAGTCTGGACGGCGGGGATACCGGGGAGCTGTTTTTT	CASSLDGGDTGELFF
TRBJ1-2	NA	few	TRBV4-3	TGCGCCAGCAGCCAAGACAGGACACTGGAAGGCTACACCTTC	CASSQDRTLEGYTF
TRBJ2-3	NA	NA	TRBV4-3	TGCGCCAGCAGCCAAGAAGGGAGGAGCAAGTCAGATACGCAGTATTTT	CASSQEGRSKSDTQYF
TRBJ1-2	NA	few	TRBV6-5	TGTGCCAGCAGGGGGGACATCTATGGCTACACCTTC	CASRGDIYGYTF
TRBJ1-2	NA	few	TRBV7-2	TGTGCCAGCAGCTTAGGGCGCGGACTAAACTATGGCTACACCTTC	CASSLGRGLNYGYTF